Given below is one T cell receptor (beta chain) in context. This entry belongs to a study of shared clonotypes between healthy human individuals. Assay used: immunoSEQ multiplex PCR; TCRdb lists only in-frame clones, some missing. The sample has roughly 1,800,000 clones, roughly 95% seen once; the top ten hold roughly 1.2%. Terminally differentiated effector memory CD45RA+ cells were excluded from the naive CD8 cells, which were CD45RO-negative and positively selected for CCR7. The TCR originated in a man aged 18 to 30 in good health. Material for sequencing was naive CD8+ T cells sorted from blood.

CDR3 DNA sequence: TGTGCCAGCAGCAACCCACTAGCCGGCACAGATACGCAGTATTTT. This sequence encodes CASSNPLAGTDTQYF. The V gene is TRBV6-5, the J gene TRBJ2-3, with D maybe TRBD2 (6 bases). With 6 bases removed from V and 1 base from J, the gap between germline ends came to 14 bases. CDR1 is MNHEY, CDR2 SVGAGI, per germline. The CDR3 runs to 15 residues.